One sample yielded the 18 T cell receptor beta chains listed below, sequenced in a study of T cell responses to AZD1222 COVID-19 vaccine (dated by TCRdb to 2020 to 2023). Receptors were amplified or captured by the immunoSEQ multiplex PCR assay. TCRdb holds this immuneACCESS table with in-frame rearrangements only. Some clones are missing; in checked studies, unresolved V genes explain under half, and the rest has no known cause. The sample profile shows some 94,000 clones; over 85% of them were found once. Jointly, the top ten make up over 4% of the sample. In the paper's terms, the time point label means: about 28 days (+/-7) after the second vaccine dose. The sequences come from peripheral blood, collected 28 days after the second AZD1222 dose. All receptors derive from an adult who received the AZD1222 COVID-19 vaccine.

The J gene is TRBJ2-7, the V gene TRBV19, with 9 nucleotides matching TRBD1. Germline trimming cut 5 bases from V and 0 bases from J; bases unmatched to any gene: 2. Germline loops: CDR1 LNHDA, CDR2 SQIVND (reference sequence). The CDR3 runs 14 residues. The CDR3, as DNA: TGTGCCAGTAGTCAACAGGGGGCCTCCTACGAGCAGTACTTC. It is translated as CASSQQGASYEQYF.

The CDR3 spells CASTSTGANQPQHF. The CDR3 coding sequence is TGTGCCAGTACCTCAACAGGGGCCAATCAGCCCCAGCATTTT. This chain connects TRBV19 to TRBJ1-5, with TRBD1 identical over 7 bases. Germline CDR1 LNHDA, CDR2 SQIVND (reference sequence). The CDR3 loop spans 14 amino acids. The V and J ends lost 7 bases and 3 bases, in that order; junction bases with no gene match: 6.

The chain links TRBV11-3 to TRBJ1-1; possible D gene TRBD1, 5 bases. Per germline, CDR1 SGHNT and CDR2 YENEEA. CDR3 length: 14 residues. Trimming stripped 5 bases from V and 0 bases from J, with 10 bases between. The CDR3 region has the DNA TGTGCCAGCAGCCCGGGACCAATGAACACTGAAGCTTTCTTT. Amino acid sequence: CASSPGPMNTEAFF. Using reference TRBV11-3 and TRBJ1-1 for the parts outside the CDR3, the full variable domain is EAGVVQSPRYKIIEKKQPVAFWCNPISGHNTLYWYLQNLGQGPELLIRYENEEAVDDSQLPKDRFSAERLKGVDSTLKIQPAELGDSAVYLCASSPGPMNTEAFFGQGTRLTVV.

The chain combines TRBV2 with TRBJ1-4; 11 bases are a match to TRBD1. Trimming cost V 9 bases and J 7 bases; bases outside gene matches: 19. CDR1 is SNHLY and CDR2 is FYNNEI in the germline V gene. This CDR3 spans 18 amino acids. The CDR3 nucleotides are TGTGCCAGTTCGGACAGGGGGCGTAGTAGATCGTGGGGTGAAAAACTGTTTTTT. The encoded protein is CASSDRGRSRSWGEKLFF. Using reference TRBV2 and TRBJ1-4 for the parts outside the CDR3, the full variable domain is EPEVTQTPSHQVTQMGQEVILRCVPISNHLYFYWYRQILGQKVEFLVSFYNNEISEKSEIFDDQFSVERPDGSNFTLKIRSTKLEDSAMYFCASSDRGRSRSWGEKLFFGSGTQLSVL.

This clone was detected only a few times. CDR3 region: CASSGGQMNTEAFF. CDR3 sequence (DNA): TGTGCCAGCAGCGGGGGACAGATGAACACTGAAGCTTTCTTT. The genes are TRBV5-4 and TRBJ1-1; 7 bases are a match to TRBD1. The CDR3 covers 14 residues. Germline assignment: CDR1 SGHNT and CDR2 YYREEE (reference sequence). V trimming: 4 bases; J trimming: 0 bases; junction bases outside the gene matches: 3. Full variable domain (remainder filled in from reference TRBV5-4 and TRBJ1-1): ETGVTQSPTHLIKTRGQQVTLRCSSQSGHNTVSWYQQALGQGPQFIFQYYREEENGRGNFPPRFSGLQFPNYSSELNVNALELDDSALYLCASSGGQMNTEAFFGQGTRLTVV.

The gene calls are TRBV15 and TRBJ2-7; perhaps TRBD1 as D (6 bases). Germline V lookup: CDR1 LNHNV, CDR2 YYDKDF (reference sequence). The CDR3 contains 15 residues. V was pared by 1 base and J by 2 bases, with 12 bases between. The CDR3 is CATSRGAGEPYEQYF. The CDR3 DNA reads TGTGCCACCAGCAGAGGTGCAGGGGAACCCTACGAGCAGTACTTC.

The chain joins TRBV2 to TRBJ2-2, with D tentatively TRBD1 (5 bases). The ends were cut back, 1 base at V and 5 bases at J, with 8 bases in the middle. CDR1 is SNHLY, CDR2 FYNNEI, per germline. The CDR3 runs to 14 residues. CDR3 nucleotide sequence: TGTGCCAGCAGTGAAGGGGGCAGTACCGGGGAGCTGTTTTTT. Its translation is CASSEGGSTGELFF.

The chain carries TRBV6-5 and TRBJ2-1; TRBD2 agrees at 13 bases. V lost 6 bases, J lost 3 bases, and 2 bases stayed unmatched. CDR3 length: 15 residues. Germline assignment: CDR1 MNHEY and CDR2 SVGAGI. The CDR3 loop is CASSGLAGDYNEQFF. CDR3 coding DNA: TGTGCCAGCAGCGGACTAGCGGGGGACTACAATGAGCAGTTCTTC.

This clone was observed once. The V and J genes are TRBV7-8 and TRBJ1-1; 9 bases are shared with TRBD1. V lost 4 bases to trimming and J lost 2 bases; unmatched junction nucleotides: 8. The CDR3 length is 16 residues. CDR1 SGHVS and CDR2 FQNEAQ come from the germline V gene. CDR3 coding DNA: TGTGCCAGCAGCTCAATCGGGACAGGGTTAAACACTGAAGCTTTCTTT. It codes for CASSSIGTGLNTEAFF. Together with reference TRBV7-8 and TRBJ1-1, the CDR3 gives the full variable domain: GAGVSQSPRYKVAKRGQDVALRCDPISGHVSLFWYQQALGQGPEFLTYFQNEAQLDKSGLPSDRFFAERPEGSVSTLKIQRTQQEDSAVYLCASSSIGTGLNTEAFFGQGTRLTVV.

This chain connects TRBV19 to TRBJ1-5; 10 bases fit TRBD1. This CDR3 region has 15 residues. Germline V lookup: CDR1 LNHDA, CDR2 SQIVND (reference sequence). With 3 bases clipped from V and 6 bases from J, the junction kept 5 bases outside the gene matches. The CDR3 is CASSIPGTGVQPQHF. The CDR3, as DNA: TGTGCCAGTAGTATTCCCGGGACAGGGGTTCAGCCCCAGCATTTT. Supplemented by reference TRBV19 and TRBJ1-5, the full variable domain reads DGGITQSPKYLFRKEGQNVTLSCEQNLNHDAMYWYRQDPGQGLRLIYYSQIVNDFQKGDIAEGYSVSREKKESFPLTVTSAQKNPTAFYLCASSIPGTGVQPQHFGDGTRLSIL.

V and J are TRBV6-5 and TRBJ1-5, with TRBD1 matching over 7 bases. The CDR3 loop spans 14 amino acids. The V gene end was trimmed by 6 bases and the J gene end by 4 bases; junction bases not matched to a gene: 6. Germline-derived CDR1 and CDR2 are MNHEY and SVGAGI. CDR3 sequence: CASRGKGQNQPQHF. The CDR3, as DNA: TGTGCCAGCAGGGGAAAGGGACAGAATCAGCCCCAGCATTTT.

This CDR3 is CASRAGGRGETQYF. Here the CDR3 DNA reads TGTGCCAGTCGGGCAGGTGGGCGCGGGGAGACCCAGTACTTC. V gene TRBV19 combines with J gene TRBJ2-5, with D possibly TRBD2 on 5 matching bases. Trimming stripped 8 bases from V and 5 bases from J, with 18 bases between. The CDR3 loop spans 14 amino acids. Germline V CDR1 and CDR2: LNHDA, SQIVND (reference sequence).

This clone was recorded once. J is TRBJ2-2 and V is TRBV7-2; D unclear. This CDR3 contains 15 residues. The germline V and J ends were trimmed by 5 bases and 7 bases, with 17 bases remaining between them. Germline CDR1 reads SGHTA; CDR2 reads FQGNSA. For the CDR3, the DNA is TGTGCCAGCAGCCCCGGGCCCCAACTTGGCGGGGAGCTGTTTTTT. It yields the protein CASSPGPQLGGELFF.

Here the CDR3 reads CASSFGTENEQFF. The CDR3 DNA reads TGTGCCAGCAGCTTTGGGACAGAGAATGAGCAGTTCTTC. The chain has TRBV7-3 and TRBJ2-1, with 7 nucleotides matching TRBD1. The V segment lost 3 bases and the J segment 7 bases; nucleotides outside the gene matches: 3. This CDR3 contains 13 residues. Germline CDR1 and CDR2: SGHTA and FQGTGA.

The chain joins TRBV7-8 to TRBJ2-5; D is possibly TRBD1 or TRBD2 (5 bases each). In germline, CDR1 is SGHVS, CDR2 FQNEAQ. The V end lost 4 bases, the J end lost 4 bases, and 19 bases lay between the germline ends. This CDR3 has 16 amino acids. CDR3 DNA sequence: TGTGCCAGCAGCTGGATAACTCCGGGACCCAGAGAGACCCAGTACTTC. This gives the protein CASSWITPGPRETQYF.

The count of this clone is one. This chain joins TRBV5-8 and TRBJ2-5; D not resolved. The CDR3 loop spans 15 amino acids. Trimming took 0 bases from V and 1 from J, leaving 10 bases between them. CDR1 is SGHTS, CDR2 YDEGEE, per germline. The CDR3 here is CASSLDPGSQETQYF. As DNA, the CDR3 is TGTGCCAGCAGCTTGGATCCGGGTAGCCAAGAGACCCAGTACTTC.

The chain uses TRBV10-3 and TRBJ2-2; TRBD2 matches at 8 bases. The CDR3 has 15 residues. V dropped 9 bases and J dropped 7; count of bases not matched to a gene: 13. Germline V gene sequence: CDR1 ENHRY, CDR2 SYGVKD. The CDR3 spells CAISQRGRQDGELFF. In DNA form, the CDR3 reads TGTGCCATTTCACAGCGGGGGCGGCAGGACGGGGAGCTGTTTTTT.

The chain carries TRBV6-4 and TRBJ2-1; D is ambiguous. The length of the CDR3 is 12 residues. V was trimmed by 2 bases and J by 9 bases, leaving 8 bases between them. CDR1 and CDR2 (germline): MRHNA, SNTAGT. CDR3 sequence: CASSDLGLEQFF. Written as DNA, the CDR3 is TGTGCCAGCAGTGACCTCGGTCTTGAGCAGTTCTTC.